Listed here are 5 T cell receptor beta chains from one sample, sequenced in a study of cytomegalovirus exposure and HLA in healthy donors. The PCR ran on 60 Vbeta and 13 Jbeta primers. Measured with immunoSEQ multiplex PCR; TCRdb has only the in-frame clones, and not every one. The sample consists of about 200,000 clones, 80% to 85% of them appearing once. Sequences were obtained from PBMCs. The receptor set was obtained from a woman aged 40 to 50 in good health and CMV-seronegative.

This clone has a single count. The CDR3 loop is CASSLQGPNTEAFF. DNA of the CDR3: TGTGCCAGCAGCTTACAGGGTCCAAACACTGAAGCTTTCTTT. The chain carries TRBV7-3 and TRBJ1-1; D possibly corresponds to TRBD1 (5 bases). Germline CDR1 reads SGHTA; CDR2 reads FQGTGA. There are 14 residues in the CDR3. V was shortened by 2 bases and J by 2 bases, with 9 bases between the two germline ends.

As concerns this clone: At one boundary the junction diverges from the germline segment, which might be a read error. The chain combines TRBV4-2 with TRBJ1-1; D is ambiguous. Germline CDR1 LGHNA, CDR2 YNFKEQ. The CDR3 consists of 14 residues. CDR3 in DNA: TGTGCCAGCAGCCAAGATATAGTGAACCCTGAAGCTTTCTTT. Translation: CASSQDIVNPEAFF.

This clone was found a few times. This sequence joins TRBV9 and TRBJ2-7, with 8 bases fitting TRBD1. V trimming: 3 bases; J trimming: 3 bases; junction bases outside the gene matches: 5. CDR1 and CDR2 (germline): SGDLS, YYNGEE. The CDR3 has 14 residues. The CDR3 DNA reads as TGTGCCAGCAGCGCGGGACAGGCAAACTACGAGCAGTACTTC. Translated: CASSAGQANYEQYF.

The chain employs TRBV10-2 and TRBJ2-2; 10 bases are a match to TRBD2. After removal of 0 bases from V and 7 bases from J, the junction contained 11 bases not matched to a gene. This CDR3 has 18 amino acids. Per the germline V gene, CDR1 is WSHSY and CDR2 is SAAADI. CDR3 nucleotide sequence: TGCGCCAGCAGTGAGTCGACGGGGCTAGCGGGAGATCTCGGGGAGCTGTTTTTT. Translation: CASSESTGLAGDLGELFF.

This clone turned up a few times. The J gene is TRBJ1-2, the V gene TRBV5-5; TRBD1 aligns across 7 bases. CDR3 size: 15 residues. Germline CDR1 is SGHKS and CDR2 is YYEKEE (reference sequence). V shed 2 bases, J shed 5 bases, and the junction held 9 bases outside the gene matches. The DNA for the CDR3 is TGTGCCAGCAGCTTTGTACCTTCCAGGGGGTATGGCTACACCTTC. It is translated as CASSFVPSRGYGYTF. The full variable domain, its missing parts supplied by reference TRBV5-5 and TRBJ1-2, is DAGVTQSPTHLIKTRGQQVTLRCSPISGHKSVSWYQQVLGQGPQFIFQYYEKEERGRGNFPDRFSARQFPNYSSELNVNALLLGDSALYLCASSFVPSRGYGYTFGSGTRLTVV.